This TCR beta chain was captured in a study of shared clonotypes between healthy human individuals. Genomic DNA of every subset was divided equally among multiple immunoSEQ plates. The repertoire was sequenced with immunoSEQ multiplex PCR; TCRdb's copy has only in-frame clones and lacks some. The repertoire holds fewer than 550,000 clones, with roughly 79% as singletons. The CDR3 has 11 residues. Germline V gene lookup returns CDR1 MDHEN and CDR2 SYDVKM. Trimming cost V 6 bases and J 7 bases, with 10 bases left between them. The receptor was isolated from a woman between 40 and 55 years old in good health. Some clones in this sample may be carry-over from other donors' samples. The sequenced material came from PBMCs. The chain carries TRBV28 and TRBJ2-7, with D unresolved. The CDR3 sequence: CASRVAREQYF. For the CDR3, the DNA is TGTGCCAGCAGAGTAGCAAGGGAGCAGTACTTC.